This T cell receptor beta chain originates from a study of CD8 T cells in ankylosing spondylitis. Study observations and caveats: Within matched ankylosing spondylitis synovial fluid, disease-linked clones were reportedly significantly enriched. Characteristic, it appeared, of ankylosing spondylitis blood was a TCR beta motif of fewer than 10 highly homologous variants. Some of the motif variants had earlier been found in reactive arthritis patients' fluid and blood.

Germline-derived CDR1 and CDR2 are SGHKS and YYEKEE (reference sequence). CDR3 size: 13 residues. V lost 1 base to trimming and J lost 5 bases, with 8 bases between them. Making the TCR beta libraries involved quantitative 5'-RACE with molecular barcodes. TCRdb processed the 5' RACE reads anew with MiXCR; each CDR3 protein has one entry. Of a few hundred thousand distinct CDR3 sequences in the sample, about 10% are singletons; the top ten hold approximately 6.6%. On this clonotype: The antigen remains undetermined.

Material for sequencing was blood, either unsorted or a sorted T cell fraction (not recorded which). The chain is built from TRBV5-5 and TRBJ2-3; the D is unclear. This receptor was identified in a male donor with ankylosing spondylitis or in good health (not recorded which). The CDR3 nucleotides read TGTGCCAGCAGCTTGTTTGAGAGAGATACGCAGTATTTT. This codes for CASSLFERDTQYF. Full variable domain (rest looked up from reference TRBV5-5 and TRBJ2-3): DAGVTQSPTHLIKTRGQQVTLRCSPISGHKSVSWYQQVLGQGPQFIFQYYEKEERGRGNFPDRFSARQFPNYSSELNVNALLLGDSALYLCASSLFERDTQYFGPGTRLTVL.